The sample holds many counts of the clone carrying this T cell receptor beta chain. TCR beta CDR3 regions were amplified from RNA transcripts. First-round RT-PCR with HTBI primers preceded a second-round multiplex PCR. TCRdb re-called the multiplex PCR reads with MiXCR, one entry per CDR3 protein. The sample records roughly 600,000 distinct CDR3 sequences, approximately 37% being singletons. These data originate in a study of Graves' ophthalmopathy and Graves' hyperthyroidism. This CDR3 region has 13 residues. Germline-derived CDR1 and CDR2 are SGHDT and YYEEEE. The V end was cut by 4 bases, the J end by 2 bases, with 9 bases between.

The rearrangement joins TRBV5-6 to TRBJ1-2; D is undetermined. This clonotype was obtained from an adult man with Graves' hyperthyroidism. The sequencing input was peripheral blood or thyroid tissue (not recorded which). CDR3 in amino acids: CASSHGKNYGYTF. CDR3 nucleotides: TGTGCCAGCAGCCACGGCAAAAACTATGGCTACACCTTC.